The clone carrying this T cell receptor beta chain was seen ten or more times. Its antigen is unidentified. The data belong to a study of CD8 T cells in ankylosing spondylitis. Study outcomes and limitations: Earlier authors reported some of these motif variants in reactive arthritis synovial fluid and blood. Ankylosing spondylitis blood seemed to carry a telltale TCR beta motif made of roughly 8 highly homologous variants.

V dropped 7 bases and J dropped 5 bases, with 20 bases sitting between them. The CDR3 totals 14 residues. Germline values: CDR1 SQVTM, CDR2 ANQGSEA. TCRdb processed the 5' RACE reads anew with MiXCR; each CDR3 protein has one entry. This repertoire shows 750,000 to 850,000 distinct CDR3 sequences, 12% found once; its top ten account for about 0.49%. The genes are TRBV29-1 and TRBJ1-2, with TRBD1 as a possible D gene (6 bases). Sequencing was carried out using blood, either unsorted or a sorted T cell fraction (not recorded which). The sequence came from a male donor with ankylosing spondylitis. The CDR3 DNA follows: TGCAGCGCTGGGGTTAGGGGGGCTACATATGGCTACACCTTC. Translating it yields CSAGVRGATYGYTF. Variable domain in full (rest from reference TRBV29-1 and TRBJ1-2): SAVISQKPSRDICQRGTSLTIQCQVDSQVTMMFWYRQQPGQSLTLIATANQGSEATYESGFVIDKFPISRPNLTFSTLTVSNMSPEDSSIYLCSAGVRGATYGYTFGSGTRLTVV.